This T cell receptor (beta chain) emerged from a study of technical replicates of blood from a handful of donors (dated by TCRdb to the late 2010s). Libraries were built with the immunoSEQ multiplex PCR assay. TCRdb re-hosts the immuneACCESS table, in-frame sequences only. Its copies lack some clones; in the studies checked, an unresolved V gene accounts for under half of them, and the cause for the rest is not known. A total of 75,000 to 100,000 clones appear in this sample, around 94% of them only once. 0.2% to 0.3% of the sample is held by the ten biggest clonotypes. Remarks on this clone: Its antigen is still unknown. Base qualities are not provided; no much larger clone lies one nucleotide away.

Sequenced input: T cells isolated from PBMCs. The source of this sequence is a human donor in good health.

Read as DNA, the sequence is TGTGCCAGCAGCTTGGCCTTAGCGGGGGGCCAAGAGACCCAGTACTTC. Translated, this gives CASSLALAGGQETQYF. The V and J segments used are TRBV5-6 and TRBJ2-5; 10 bases in the middle match TRBD2. CDR1 and CDR2 are read off the germline V gene as SGHDT and YYEEEE. Inclusive of the bounding cysteine and phenylalanine, the CDR3 is 16 residues long. The only DNA kept is the CDR3, 48 bases in frame from the first base. V lost 0 bases and J lost 1 base, and the count of bases not matched to a germline gene is 3. Full variable domain (CDR3 extended with the reference TRBV5-6 and TRBJ2-5 proteins): DAGVTQSPTHLIKTRGQQVTLRCSPKSGHDTVSWYQQALGQGPQFIFQYYEEEERQRGNFPDRFSGHQFPNYSSELNVNALLLGDSALYLCASSLALAGGQETQYFGPGTRLLVL.